This record concerns one TCR beta chain sequence. Original methodology: Reference gene primer amplification in the assay estimated nucleated cell counts. The assay was immunoSEQ multiplex PCR, and TCRdb's table has in-frame clones only and misses some. The D gene and trimming were derived from the DNA, and the V and J assignments and clone size from that table. The profile covers a few hundred thousand clones, with roughly nine tenths appearing a single time and 8% to 9.5% taken by the ten largest. The data were taken from a study of blood T cell repertoires in COVID-19. This study enrolled people aged roughly 18 to 90 from about two dozen US geographic areas. Cohort 3 recovery required two negative PCRs, clearance, or symptom resolution. The CDR3 is made up of 15 amino acids. With V trimmed by 5 bases and J by 6 bases, 10 bases remained unmatched. Germline assignment: CDR1 MDHEN and CDR2 SYDVKM.

The genes are TRBV28 and TRBJ2-3; 8 nucleotides align to TRBD1. The sequence came from a woman in her sixties who had recovered from COVID-19. Sequencing was carried out using PBMCs or T cells enriched from blood (not recorded which). CDR3 DNA sequence: TGTGCCAGCAGTCAATCGACAGGGGTCCCGGATACGCAGTATTTT. Protein: CASSQSTGVPDTQYF.